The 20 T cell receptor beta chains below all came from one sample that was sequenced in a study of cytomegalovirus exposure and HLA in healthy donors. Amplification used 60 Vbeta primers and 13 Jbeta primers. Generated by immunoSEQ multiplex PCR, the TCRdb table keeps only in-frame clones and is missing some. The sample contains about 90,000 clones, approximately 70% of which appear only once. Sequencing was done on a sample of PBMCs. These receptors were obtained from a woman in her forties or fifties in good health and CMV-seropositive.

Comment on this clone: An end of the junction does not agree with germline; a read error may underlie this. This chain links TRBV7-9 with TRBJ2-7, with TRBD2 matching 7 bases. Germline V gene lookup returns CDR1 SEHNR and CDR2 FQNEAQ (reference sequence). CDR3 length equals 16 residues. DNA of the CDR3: TGTTCCAGCAGCCCCCCTCAAGGCGGGAGCTCCTACGAGCAGTACTTC. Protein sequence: CSSSPPQGGSSYEQYF.

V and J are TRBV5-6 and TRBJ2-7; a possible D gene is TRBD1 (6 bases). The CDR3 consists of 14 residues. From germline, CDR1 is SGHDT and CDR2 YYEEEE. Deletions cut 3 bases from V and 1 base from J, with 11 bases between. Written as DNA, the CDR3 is TGTGCCAGCAGCTCACCAACAGGGTCCTACGAGCAGTACTTC. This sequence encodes CASSSPTGSYEQYF.

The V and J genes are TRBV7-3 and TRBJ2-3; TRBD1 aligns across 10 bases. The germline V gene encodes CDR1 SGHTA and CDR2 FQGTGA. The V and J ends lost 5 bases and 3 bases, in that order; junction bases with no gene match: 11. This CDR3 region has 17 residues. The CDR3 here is CASSPGRPGQGTDTQYF. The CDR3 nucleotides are TGTGCCAGCAGCCCCGGTCGGCCGGGACAGGGGACAGATACGCAGTATTTT.

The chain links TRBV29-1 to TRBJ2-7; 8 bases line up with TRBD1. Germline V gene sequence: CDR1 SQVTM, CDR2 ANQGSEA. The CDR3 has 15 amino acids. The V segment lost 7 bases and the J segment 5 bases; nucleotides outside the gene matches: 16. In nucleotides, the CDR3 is TGCAGCGCCGGATTCCGAGGACAGGGTCAAAACGAGCAGTACTTC. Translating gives CSAGFRGQGQNEQYF.

The CDR3 region is CASMRVIAETQYF. The CDR3 nucleotides read TGTGCCAGCATGCGAGTCATCGCGGAGACCCAGTACTTC. This chain uses TRBV6-1 with TRBJ2-5; D unclear. Trimming pared 7 bases from V and 5 bases from J, leaving 14 bases between. The CDR3 sequence is 13 residues long. The V gene's germline CDR1 is MNHNS and CDR2 SASEGT.

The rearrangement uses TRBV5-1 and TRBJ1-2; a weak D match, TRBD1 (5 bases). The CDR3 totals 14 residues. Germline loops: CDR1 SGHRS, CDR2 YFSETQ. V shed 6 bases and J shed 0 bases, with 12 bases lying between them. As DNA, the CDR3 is TGCGCCAGCACTCTAGACAGCCCTAACTATGGCTACACCTTC. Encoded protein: CASTLDSPNYGYTF.

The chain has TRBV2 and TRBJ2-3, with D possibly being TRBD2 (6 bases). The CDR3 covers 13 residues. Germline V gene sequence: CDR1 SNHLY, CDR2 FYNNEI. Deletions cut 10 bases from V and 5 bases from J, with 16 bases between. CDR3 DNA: TGTGCCACCTGGGACTCCGGGGGAGATACGCAGTATTTT. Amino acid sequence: CATWDSGGDTQYF.

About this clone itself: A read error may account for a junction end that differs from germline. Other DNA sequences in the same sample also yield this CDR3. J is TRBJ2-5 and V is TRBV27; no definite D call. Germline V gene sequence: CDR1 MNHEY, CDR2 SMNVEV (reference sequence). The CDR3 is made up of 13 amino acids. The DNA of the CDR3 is TGTGCCAGCAGACTATCGGGTGGCGAGACCCAATACTTC. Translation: CASRLSGGETQYF.

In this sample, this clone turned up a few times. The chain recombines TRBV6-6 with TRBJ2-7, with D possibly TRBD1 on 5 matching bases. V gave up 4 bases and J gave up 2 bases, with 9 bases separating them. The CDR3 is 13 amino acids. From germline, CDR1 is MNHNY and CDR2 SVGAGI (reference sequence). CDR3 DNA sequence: TGTGCCAGCAGTTTAGGGGTTACCTACGAGCAGTACTTC. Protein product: CASSLGVTYEQYF.

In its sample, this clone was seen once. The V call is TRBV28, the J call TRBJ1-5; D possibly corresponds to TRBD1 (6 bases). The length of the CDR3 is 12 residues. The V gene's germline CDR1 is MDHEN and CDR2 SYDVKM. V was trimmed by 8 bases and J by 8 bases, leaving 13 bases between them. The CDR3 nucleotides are TGTGCCAGCCGGGGGGCCTCCGAGCCCCAGCATTTT. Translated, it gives CASRGASEPQHF. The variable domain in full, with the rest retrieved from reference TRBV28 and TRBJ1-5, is DVKVTQSSRYLVKRTGEKVFLECVQDMDHENMFWYRQDPGLGLRLIYFSYDVKMKEKGDIPEGYSVSREKKERFSLILESASTNQTSMYLCASRGASEPQHFGDGTRLSIL.

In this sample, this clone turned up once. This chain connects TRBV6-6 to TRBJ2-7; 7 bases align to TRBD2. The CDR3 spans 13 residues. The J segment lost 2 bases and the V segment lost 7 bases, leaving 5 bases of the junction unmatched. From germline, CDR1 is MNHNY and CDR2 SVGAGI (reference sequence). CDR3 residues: CASTPGGTYEQYF. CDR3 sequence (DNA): TGTGCCAGCACCCCGGGAGGAACCTACGAGCAGTACTTC.

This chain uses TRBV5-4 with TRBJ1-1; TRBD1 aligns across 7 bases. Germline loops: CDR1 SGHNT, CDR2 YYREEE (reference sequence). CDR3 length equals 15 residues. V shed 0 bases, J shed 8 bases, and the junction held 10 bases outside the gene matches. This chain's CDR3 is CASSLERGRLGEAFF. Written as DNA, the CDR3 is TGTGCCAGCAGCTTGGAAAGGGGGCGTCTCGGAGAAGCTTTCTTT.

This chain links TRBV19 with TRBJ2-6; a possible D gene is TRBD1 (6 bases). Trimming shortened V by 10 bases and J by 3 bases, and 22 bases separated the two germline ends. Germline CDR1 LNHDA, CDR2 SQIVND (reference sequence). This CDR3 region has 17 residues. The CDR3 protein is CANILMGARFGANVLTF. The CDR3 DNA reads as TGTGCCAATATACTAATGGGGGCTCGCTTTGGGGCCAACGTCCTGACTTTC.

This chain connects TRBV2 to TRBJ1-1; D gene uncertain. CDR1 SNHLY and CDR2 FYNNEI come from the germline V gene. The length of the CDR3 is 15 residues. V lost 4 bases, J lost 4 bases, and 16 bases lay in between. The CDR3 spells CASSGAGEGSTEAFF. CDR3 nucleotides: TGTGCCAGCAGTGGGGCGGGAGAGGGAAGCACTGAAGCTTTCTTT.

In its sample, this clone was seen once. The DNA of the CDR3 is TGTGCCAGCTGTCAATCGGGGGGGTTGAATGAGCAGTTCTTC. This gives the protein CASCQSGGLNEQFF. J is TRBJ2-1 and V is TRBV5-8; 8 bases line up with TRBD2. Trimming at V came to 7 bases and at J to 7 bases, leaving 10 bases not matched to a gene. The CDR3 length is 14 residues. The V gene's germline CDR1 is SGHTS and CDR2 YDEGEE.

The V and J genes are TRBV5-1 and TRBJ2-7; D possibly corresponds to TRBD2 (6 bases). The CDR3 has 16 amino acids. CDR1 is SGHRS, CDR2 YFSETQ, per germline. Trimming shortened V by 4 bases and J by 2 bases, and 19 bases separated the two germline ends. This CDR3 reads CASSVTGTVVTYEQYF. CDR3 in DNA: TGCGCCAGCAGCGTTACCGGGACTGTCGTTACCTACGAGCAGTACTTC.

The CDR3 DNA sequence: TGTGCCAGCAGTGAAACAGGGGCTAGCACAGATACGCAGTATTTT. Its translation is CASSETGASTDTQYF. This chain links TRBV25-1 with TRBJ2-3, with 7 bases fitting TRBD1. Germline V gene lookup returns CDR1 MGHDK and CDR2 SYGVNS. The junction had 2 bases not matched to a gene; V was cut back by 2 bases and J by 0 bases. The CDR3 consists of 15 residues. The full variable domain, rest sourced from reference TRBV25-1 and TRBJ2-3, is EADIYQTPRYLVIGTGKKITLECSQTMGHDKMYWYQQDPGMELHLIHYSYGVNSTEKGDLSSESTVSRIRTEHFPLTLESARPSHTSQYLCASSETGASTDTQYFGPGTRLTVL.

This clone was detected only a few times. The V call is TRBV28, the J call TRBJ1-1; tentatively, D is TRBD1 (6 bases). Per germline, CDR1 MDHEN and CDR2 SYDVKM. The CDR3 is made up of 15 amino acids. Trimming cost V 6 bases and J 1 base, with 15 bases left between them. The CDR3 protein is CASSLTDRPNTEAFF. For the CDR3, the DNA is TGTGCCAGCAGCCTGACCGACAGGCCGAACACTGAAGCTTTCTTT.

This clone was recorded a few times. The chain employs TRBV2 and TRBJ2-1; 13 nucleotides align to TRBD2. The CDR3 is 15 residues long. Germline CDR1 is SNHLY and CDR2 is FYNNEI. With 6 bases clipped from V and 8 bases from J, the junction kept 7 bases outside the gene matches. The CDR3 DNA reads TGTGCCAGCAGAAGGACTAGCGGGAGAAATTATGAGCAGTTCTTC. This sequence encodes CASRRTSGRNYEQFF.

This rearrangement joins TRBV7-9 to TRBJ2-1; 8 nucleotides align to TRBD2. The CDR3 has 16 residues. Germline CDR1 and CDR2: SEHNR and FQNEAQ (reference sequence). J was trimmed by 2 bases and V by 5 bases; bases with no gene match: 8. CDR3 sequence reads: CASSQALAATYNEQFF. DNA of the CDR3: TGTGCCAGCAGCCAAGCACTAGCGGCCACCTACAATGAGCAGTTCTTC.